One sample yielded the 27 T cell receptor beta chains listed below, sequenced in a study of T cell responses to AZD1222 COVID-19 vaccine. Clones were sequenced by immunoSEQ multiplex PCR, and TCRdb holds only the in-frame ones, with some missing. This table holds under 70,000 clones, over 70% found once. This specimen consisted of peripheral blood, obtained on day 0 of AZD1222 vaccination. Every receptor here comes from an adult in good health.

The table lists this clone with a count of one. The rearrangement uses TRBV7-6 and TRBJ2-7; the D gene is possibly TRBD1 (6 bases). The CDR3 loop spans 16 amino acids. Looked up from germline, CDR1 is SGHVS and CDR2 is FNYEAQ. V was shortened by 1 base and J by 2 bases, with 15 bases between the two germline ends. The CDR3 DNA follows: TGTGCCAGCAGCTTAGTGGAGGACAGCACGGCCTACGAGCAGTACTTC. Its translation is CASSLVEDSTAYEQYF.

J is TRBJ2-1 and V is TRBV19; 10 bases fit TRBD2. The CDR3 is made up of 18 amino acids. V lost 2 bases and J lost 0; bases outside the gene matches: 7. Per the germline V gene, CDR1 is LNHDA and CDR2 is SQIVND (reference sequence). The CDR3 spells CASSISSGSSFSYNEQFF. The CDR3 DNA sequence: TGTGCCAGTAGTATATCTAGCGGGAGCTCTTTCTCCTACAATGAGCAGTTCTTC.

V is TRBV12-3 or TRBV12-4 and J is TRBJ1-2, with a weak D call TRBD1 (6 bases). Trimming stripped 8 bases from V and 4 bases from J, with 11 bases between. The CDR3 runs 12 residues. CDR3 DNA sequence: TGTGCCAGCCAAGACAGGATCTATGGCTACACCTTC. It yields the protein CASQDRIYGYTF.

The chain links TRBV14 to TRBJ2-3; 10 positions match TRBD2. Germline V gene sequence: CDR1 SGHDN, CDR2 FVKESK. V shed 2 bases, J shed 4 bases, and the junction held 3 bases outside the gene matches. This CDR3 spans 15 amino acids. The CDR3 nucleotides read TGTGCCAGCAGCCAACTAGCGGGAGCTTCAGATACGCAGTATTTT. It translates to CASSQLAGASDTQYF.

CDR3 in amino acids: CASSPVDETANTIYF. The DNA of the CDR3 is TGTGCCAGCTCACCAGTCGACGAGACTGCAAACACCATATATTTT. The chain has TRBV18 and TRBJ1-3, with D hard to call. Trimming stripped 2 bases from V and 6 bases from J, with 14 bases between. Germline CDR1 and CDR2: KGHSH and LQKENI. The CDR3 length is 15 residues.

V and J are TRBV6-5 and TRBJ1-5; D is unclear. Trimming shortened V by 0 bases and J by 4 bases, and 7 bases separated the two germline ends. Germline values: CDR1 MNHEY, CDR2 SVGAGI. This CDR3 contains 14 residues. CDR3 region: CASSYSGRNQPQHF. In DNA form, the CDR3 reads TGTGCCAGCAGTTACTCCGGGAGAAATCAGCCCCAGCATTTT.

This CDR3 is CASSPAGGSTDTQYF. The CDR3 DNA reads TGTGCCAGCTCACCAGCGGGAGGCAGCACAGATACGCAGTATTTT. The gene calls are TRBV18 and TRBJ2-3; the match to TRBD2 covers 8 bases. Germline V gives CDR1 KGHSH, CDR2 LQKENI. V dropped 2 bases and J dropped 0; count of bases not matched to a gene: 1. The CDR3 contains 15 residues.

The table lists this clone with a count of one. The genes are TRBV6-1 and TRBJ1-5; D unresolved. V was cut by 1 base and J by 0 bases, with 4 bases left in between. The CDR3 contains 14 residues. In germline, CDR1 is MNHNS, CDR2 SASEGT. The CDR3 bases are TGTGCCAGCAGTGAAGAGGATAGCAATCAGCCCCAGCATTTT. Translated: CASSEEDSNQPQHF.

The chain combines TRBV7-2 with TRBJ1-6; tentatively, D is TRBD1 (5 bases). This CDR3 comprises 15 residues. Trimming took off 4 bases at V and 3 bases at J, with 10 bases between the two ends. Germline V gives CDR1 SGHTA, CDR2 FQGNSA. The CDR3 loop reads CASSSDSIYNSPLHF. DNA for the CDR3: TGTGCCAGCAGCTCCGACAGCATCTATAATTCACCCCTCCACTTT.

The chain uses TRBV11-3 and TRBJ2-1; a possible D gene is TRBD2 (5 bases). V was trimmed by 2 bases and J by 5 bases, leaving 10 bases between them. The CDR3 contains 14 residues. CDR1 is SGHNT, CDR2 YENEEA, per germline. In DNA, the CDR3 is TGTGCCAGCAGCTTAACGTTAGCGAACAATGAGCAGTTCTTC. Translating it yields CASSLTLANNEQFF.

This CDR3 is CASSDALRGGRANEQFF. The DNA of the CDR3 is TGTGCCAGCAGTGATGCCCTCCGAGGCGGGAGGGCCAATGAGCAGTTCTTC. This chain links TRBV6-1 with TRBJ2-1, with 9 bases fitting TRBD2. CDR1 MNHNS and CDR2 SASEGT come from the germline V gene. This CDR3 contains 17 residues. With V trimmed by 3 bases and J by 6 bases, 12 bases remained unmatched.

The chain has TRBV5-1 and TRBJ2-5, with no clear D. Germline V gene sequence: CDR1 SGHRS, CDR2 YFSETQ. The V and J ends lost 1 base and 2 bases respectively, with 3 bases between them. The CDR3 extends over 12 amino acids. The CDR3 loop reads CASSLTQETQYF. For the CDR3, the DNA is TGCGCCAGCAGCTTGACACAAGAGACCCAGTACTTC. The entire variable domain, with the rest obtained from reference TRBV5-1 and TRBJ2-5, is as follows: KAGVTQTPRYLIKTRGQQVTLSCSPISGHRSVSWYQQTPGQGLQFLFEYFSETQRNKGNFPGRFSGRQFSNSRSEMNVSTLELGDSALYLCASSLTQETQYFGPGTRLLVL.

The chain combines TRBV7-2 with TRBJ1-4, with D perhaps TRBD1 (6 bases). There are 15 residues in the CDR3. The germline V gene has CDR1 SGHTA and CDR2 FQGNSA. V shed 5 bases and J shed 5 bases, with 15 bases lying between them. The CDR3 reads CASSPRGGGNEKLFF. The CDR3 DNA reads TGTGCCAGCAGCCCCCGTGGAGGGGGGAATGAAAAACTGTTTTTT.

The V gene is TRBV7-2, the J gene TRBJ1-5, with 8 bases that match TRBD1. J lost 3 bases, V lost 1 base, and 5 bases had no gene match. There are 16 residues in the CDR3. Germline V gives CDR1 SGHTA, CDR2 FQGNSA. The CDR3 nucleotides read TGTGCCAGCAGCTTAGACGGGACAGGTACCAATCAGCCCCAGCATTTT. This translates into CASSLDGTGTNQPQHF.

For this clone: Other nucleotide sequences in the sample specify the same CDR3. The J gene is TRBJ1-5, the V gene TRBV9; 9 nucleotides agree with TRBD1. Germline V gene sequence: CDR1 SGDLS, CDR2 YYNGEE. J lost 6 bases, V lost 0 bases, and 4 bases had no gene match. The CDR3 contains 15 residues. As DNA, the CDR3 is TGTGCCAGCAGCGTAGGGACAGGGGACGGTCAGCCCCAGCATTTT. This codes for CASSVGTGDGQPQHF.

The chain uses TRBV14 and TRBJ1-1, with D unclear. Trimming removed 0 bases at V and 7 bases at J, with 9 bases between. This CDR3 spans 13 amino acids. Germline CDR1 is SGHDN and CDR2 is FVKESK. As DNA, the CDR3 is TGTGCCAGCAGCCAAGATTGGCGGGGTGAAGCTTTCTTT. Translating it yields CASSQDWRGEAFF.

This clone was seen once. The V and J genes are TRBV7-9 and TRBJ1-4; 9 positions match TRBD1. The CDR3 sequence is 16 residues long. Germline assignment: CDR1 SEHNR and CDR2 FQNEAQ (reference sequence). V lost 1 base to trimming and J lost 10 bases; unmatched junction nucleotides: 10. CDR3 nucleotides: TGTGCCAGCAGCTTAGAAGTCGGACAGGGGAGGGTAAAACTGTTTTTT. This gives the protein CASSLEVGQGRVKLFF.

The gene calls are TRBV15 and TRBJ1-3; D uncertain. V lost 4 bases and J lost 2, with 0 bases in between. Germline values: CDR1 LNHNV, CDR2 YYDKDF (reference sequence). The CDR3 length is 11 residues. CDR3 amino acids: CATSTGNTIYF. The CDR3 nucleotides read TGTGCCACCAGCACTGGAAACACCATATATTTT.

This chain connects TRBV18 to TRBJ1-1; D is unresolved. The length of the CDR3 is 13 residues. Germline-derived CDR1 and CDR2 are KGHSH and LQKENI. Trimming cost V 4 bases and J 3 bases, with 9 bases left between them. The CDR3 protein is CASSLTDDTEAFF. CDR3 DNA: TGTGCCAGCTCACTGACGGACGACACTGAAGCTTTCTTT. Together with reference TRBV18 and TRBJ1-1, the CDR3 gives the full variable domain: NAGVMQNPRHLVRRRGQEARLRCSPMKGHSHVYWYRQLPEEGLKFMVYLQKENIIDESGMPKERFSAEFPKEGPSILRIQQVVRGDSAAYFCASSLTDDTEAFFGQGTRLTVV.

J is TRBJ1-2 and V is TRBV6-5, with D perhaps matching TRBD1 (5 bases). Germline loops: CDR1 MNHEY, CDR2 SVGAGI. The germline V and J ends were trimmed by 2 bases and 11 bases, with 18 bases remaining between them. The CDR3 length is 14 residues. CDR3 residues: CASSYGRGGLGYTF. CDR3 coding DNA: TGTGCCAGCAGTTACGGGAGGGGCGGCCTCGGATACACCTTC.

This CDR3 is CASSRTGGTEAFF. DNA for the CDR3: TGTGCCAGCAGCAGAACAGGGGGCACTGAAGCTTTCTTT. The chain combines TRBV6-4 with TRBJ1-1, with TRBD1 identical over 8 bases. The J segment lost 4 bases and the V segment lost 6 bases, leaving 4 bases of the junction unmatched. CDR1 is MRHNA and CDR2 is SNTAGT in the germline V gene. There are 13 residues in the CDR3.

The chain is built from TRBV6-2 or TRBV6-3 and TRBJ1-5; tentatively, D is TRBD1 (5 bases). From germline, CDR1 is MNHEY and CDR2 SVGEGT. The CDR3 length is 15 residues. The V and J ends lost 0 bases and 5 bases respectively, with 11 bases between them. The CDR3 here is CASSYSRGEDQPQHF. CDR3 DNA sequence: TGTGCCAGCAGTTACTCGAGAGGGGAAGATCAGCCCCAGCATTTT.

CDR3 sequence (DNA): TGTGCCTGGAGCACCGGGACAGGGGGCTATGGCTACACCTTC. Translation: CAWSTGTGGYGYTF. The chain recombines TRBV30 with TRBJ1-2; 11 nucleotides match TRBD1. CDR1 is GTSNPN, CDR2 SVGIG, per germline (reference sequence). This CDR3 is 14 amino acids long. The trim removed 3 bases at V and 4 bases at J, leaving 4 bases unmatched. The whole variable domain, remainder taken from reference TRBV30 and TRBJ1-2, is SQTIHQWPATLVQPVGSPLSLECTVEGTSNPNLYWYRQAAGRGLQLLFYSVGIGQISSEVPQNLSASRPQDRQFILSSKKLLLSDSGFYLCAWSTGTGGYGYTFGSGTRLTVV.

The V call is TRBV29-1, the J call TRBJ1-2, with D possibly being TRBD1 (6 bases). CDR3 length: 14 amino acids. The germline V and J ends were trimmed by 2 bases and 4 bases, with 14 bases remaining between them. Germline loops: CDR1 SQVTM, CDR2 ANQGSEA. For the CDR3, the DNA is TGCAGCGTTGAATTCAGGGGAGGTATCTATGGCTACACCTTC. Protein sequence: CSVEFRGGIYGYTF.

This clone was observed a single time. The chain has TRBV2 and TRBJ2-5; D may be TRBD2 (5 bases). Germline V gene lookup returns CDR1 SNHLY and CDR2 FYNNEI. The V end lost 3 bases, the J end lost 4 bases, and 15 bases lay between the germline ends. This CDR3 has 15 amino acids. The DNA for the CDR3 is TGTGCCAGCAGTGATTGGACTTACGTGGCAGAGACCCAGTACTTC. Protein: CASSDWTYVAETQYF.

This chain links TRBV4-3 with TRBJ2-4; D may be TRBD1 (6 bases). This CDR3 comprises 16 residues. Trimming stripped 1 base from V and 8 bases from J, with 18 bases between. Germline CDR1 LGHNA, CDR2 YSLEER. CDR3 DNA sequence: TGCGCCAGCAGCCAAGCCTCCAGACAGGCTGGGGACATTCAGTACTTC. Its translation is CASSQASRQAGDIQYF.

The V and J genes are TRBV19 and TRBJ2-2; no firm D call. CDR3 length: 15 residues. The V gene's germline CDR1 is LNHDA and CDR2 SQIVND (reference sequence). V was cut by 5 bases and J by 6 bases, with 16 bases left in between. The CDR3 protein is CASSPAAGGPGELFF. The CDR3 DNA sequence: TGTGCCAGTAGTCCCGCGGCAGGTGGGCCCGGGGAGCTGTTTTTT.